This T cell receptor beta chain was captured in a study of identical twins (TCRdb year 2016). For context, the study as a whole: TCR alpha and beta repertoires from monozygotic twins, unrelated adults of various ages and cord blood were deep-sequenced to test whether fetal clonotypes persist. To rule out contamination, replicate twin experiments were performed at different times with different library preparation protocols.

Preparation of the library involved 5' RACE. Sequencing used an Illumina HiSeq 2000. A universal primer binding site was introduced by template switching, and a unique molecular identifier was present in the final cDNA, enabling accurate counting of TCR cDNA molecules. Specific primers in the conserved constant-segment region were used to synthesize first-strand cDNA for the TCR alpha and beta chains. To control for contamination, each cDNA library was double barcoded with a SMART-Mk sample barcode plus Illumina barcodes. TruSeq adapter sequences and Illumina sample barcodes were added in two successive PCR steps. TCR alpha and beta cDNA libraries were sequenced on the Illumina HiSeq platform with custom primers. As for how the authors treated the data: Raw reads were processed with MiGEC to extract unique molecular identifiers, and MiXCR was used to determine CDR3 positions. For each individual, recombination models were inferred using an EM algorithm with the repgenHMM and IGoR tools. The tcR package in R was used for shared clonotype analysis, with sharing normalized by the product of cloneset sizes. To study raw recombination without the effects of thymic and clonal selection, out-of-frame nonproductive sequences were analyzed. TCRdb trimmed the raw reads at Q25, called clones with MiXCR and kept productive beta chains. Rows are unified per CDR3 protein, each entry keeping the most common DNA and genes. These V and J calls rely on TCRdb rather than the paper's analysis. This sample is represented by some 1,600,000 distinct CDR3 sequences; 25% to 35% of them were singletons. The ten largest clones capture roughly 0.3% of the sample.

All donors were healthy Caucasians. The sample holds a few counts of this clonotype. Its antigen remains undetermined. Per-nucleotide qualities are absent, and no much larger clonotype sits a single base away. Overall results and qualifications from the work: The excess sharing between twins in beta out-of-frame sequences was weaker because fewer shared sequences reduced the signal-to-noise ratio. Out-of-frame TCR alpha sharing in monozygotic twins was systematically underestimated by recombination models, whereas sharing between unrelated individuals was in agreement with the recombination models. Compared with coincidental sharing between unrelated individuals, out-of-frame TCR alpha sequences shared between twins had an excess of sequences with low generation probability. Because the same donors could not be followed over many years, the conclusions depended on cross-sectional statistical analysis. Zero-insertion analyses could be partly confounded by invariant T cells such as MAIT and iNKT, though diverse VJ usage argued against such confounding for most clonotypes. Fewer insertions were carried by abundant cord blood beta clonotypes, a similar but weaker trend appeared in young adult naive repertoires, and no such trend appeared in memory repertoires.

V is pared back by 0 bases and J by 4 bases, with 8 bases lying between the germline termini. The CDR3 runs 14 residues from the cysteine to the phenylalanine. CDR3 DNA only is kept here, 42 bases in frame from base 1. In the germline V gene, CDR1 corresponds to MGHRA and CDR2 to YSYEKL. Specimen: cord blood. The rearrangement joined TRBV4-1 to TRBJ2-3, with no confidently assigned D gene. The receptor comes from a newborn girl in good health. CDR3 loop: CASSQDPPADTQYF. The nucleotide sequence reads as follows: TGCGCCAGCAGCCAAGATCCCCCCGCAGATACGCAGTATTTT.